Below, 31 T cell receptor beta chains from the same sample are listed, as sequenced in a study of T-cell reconstitution after alpha-beta-depleted transplantation in children. Construction of the TCRbeta library involved unique molecular identifiers. In TCRdb, the PCR reads were re-called with MiXCR into one record per CDR3 protein. The table includes tens of thousands of distinct CDR3 sequences, less than 55% detected once. This material consisted of PBMCs, mostly from graft donor cells, taken 360 days after TCRalphabeta/CD19-depleted stem cell transplant. The origin of the receptors is a male patient between 5 and 17 years old who had a stem cell transplant for acute lymphoblastic leukemia, so the T cells may come from the graft donor.

The rearrangement links TRBV12-3 or TRBV12-4 to TRBJ2-7, with 8 bases that match TRBD1. This CDR3 comprises 14 residues. The ends lost 3 bases at V and 2 bases at J; junction bases unmatched: 3. DNA for the CDR3: TGTGCCAGCAGTTTCCGGACAGGGACCTACGAGCAGTACTTC. Translating it yields CASSFRTGTYEQYF.

The chain joins TRBV4-3 to TRBJ2-2, with 8 bases matching TRBD2. The CDR3 is made up of 16 amino acids. The junction had 6 bases not matched to a gene; V was cut back by 0 bases and J by 6 bases. The V gene's germline CDR1 is LGHNA and CDR2 YSLEER. The CDR3 reads CASSQETAGAPGELFF. The CDR3 bases are TGCGCCAGCAGCCAAGAGACAGCGGGGGCTCCCGGGGAGCTGTTTTTT.

The rearrangement uses TRBV20-1 and TRBJ2-3; 9 nucleotides agree with TRBD2. From germline, CDR1 is DFQATT and CDR2 SNEGSKA (reference sequence). This CDR3 spans 16 amino acids. With 1 base clipped from V and 2 bases from J, the junction kept 7 bases outside the gene matches. CDR3 nucleotide sequence: TGCAGTGCTAGAGCGGCGGGAGGGCCTAACACAGATACGCAGTATTTT. It is translated as CSARAAGGPNTDTQYF.

V usage is TRBV28 and J usage is TRBJ2-1; 12 bases agree with TRBD2. Germline V lookup: CDR1 MDHEN, CDR2 SYDVKM. This CDR3 spans 17 amino acids. Unmatched junction bases numbered 11, after V lost 6 bases and J lost 5 bases. CDR3 in DNA: TGTGCCAGCAGCTCAACCTGGACTAGCGGGGATGACAATGAGCAGTTCTTC. This sequence encodes CASSSTWTSGDDNEQFF.

The V gene is TRBV20-1, the J gene TRBJ1-1; no firm D call. Germline lookup yields CDR1 DFQATT and CDR2 SNEGSKA (reference sequence). V lost 4 bases, J lost 2 bases, and 11 bases lay in between. The CDR3 contains 13 residues. Written as DNA, the CDR3 is TGCAGTGCTACTACTGGCAGTAACACTGAAGCTTTCTTT. It is translated as CSATTGSNTEAFF.

The chain recombines TRBV20-1 with TRBJ2-7; 7 bases are shared with TRBD2. CDR1 is DFQATT, CDR2 SNEGSKA, per germline (reference sequence). CDR3 size: 15 residues. With 3 bases clipped from V and 1 base from J, the junction kept 9 bases outside the gene matches. The CDR3 sequence: CSASGRGVRSYEQYF. CDR3 nucleotide sequence: TGCAGTGCTAGTGGGAGGGGAGTTCGGTCCTACGAGCAGTACTTC.

The J gene is TRBJ2-2, the V gene TRBV5-1; the match to TRBD2 covers 13 bases. V lost 5 bases and J lost 4; bases outside the gene matches: 11. The length of the CDR3 is 18 residues. The germline V gene has CDR1 SGHRS and CDR2 YFSETQ. This chain's CDR3 is CASSSGLAGVEGTGELFF. The DNA of the CDR3 is TGCGCCAGCAGTTCCGGACTAGCGGGAGTTGAGGGCACCGGGGAGCTGTTTTTT. The complete variable domain, with remaining parts taken from reference TRBV5-1 and TRBJ2-2, reads KAGVTQTPRYLIKTRGQQVTLSCSPISGHRSVSWYQQTPGQGLQFLFEYFSETQRNKGNFPGRFSGRQFSNSRSEMNVSTLELGDSALYLCASSSGLAGVEGTGELFFGEGSRLTVL.

The rearrangement links TRBV12-3 or TRBV12-4 to TRBJ1-2, with 8 bases lining up with TRBD1. The trim removed 2 bases at V and 7 bases at J, leaving 3 bases unmatched. The CDR3 covers 13 residues. The CDR3 coding sequence is TGTGCCAGCAGTTTACGGACAGGGCCTGGCTACACCTTC. It codes for CASSLRTGPGYTF.

This clonotype was observed a handful of times. The chain carries TRBV27 and TRBJ2-3, with 7 bases matching TRBD1. Germline loops: CDR1 MNHEY, CDR2 SMNVEV (reference sequence). With V trimmed by 4 bases and J by 4 bases, 11 bases remained unmatched. There are 16 residues in the CDR3. CDR3 nucleotide sequence: TGTGCCAGCAGTTCACCGACAGGGCCCGGGGCAGATACGCAGTATTTT. This encodes CASSSPTGPGADTQYF.

The rearrangement links TRBV9 to TRBJ2-5, with D perhaps TRBD2 (6 bases). The germline V gene encodes CDR1 SGDLS and CDR2 YYNGEE. The CDR3 sequence is 15 residues long. The ends were cut back, 0 bases at V and 0 bases at J, with 9 bases in the middle. CDR3 coding DNA: TGTGCCAGCAGCGTAGCGGGAGCGTACCAAGAGACCCAGTACTTC. The encoded protein is CASSVAGAYQETQYF.

V and J are TRBV6-1 and TRBJ2-1; TRBD2 matches at 8 bases. The CDR3 is 15 amino acids. V was clipped by 6 bases and J by 2 bases; unmatched bases: 6. Per the germline V gene, CDR1 is MNHNS and CDR2 is SASEGT. The CDR3 spells CASSSQRGTYNEQFF. The CDR3, as DNA: TGTGCCAGCAGCTCCCAGCGGGGGACCTACAATGAGCAGTTCTTC.

The CDR3 loop is CASKDSGRADTQYF. The CDR3, as DNA: TGTGCCAGCAAAGATAGCGGGAGGGCAGATACGCAGTATTTT. This chain joins TRBV28 and TRBJ2-3, with TRBD2 identical over 11 bases. CDR3 length: 14 residues. Germline lookup yields CDR1 MDHEN and CDR2 SYDVKM. The V gene end was trimmed by 7 bases and the J gene end by 4 bases; junction bases not matched to a gene: 4.

This chain joins TRBV21-1 and TRBJ1-2; the listed D gene, TRBD1, was not tested against the DNA. TRBV21-1 is reported as a pseudogene. This CDR3 comprises 14 residues. The CDR3, as DNA: TGTGCCAGCAGCAAAGAAAGGGGGTCCCCTGGCTACACCTTC. Amino acids: CASSKERGSPGYTF.

CDR3 coding DNA: TGTGCCAGCAGTTACAGGGGTAGGGGTCAGCCCCAGCATTTT. Translated: CASSYRGRGQPQHF. J is TRBJ1-5 and V is TRBV6-5, with a tentative D call TRBD1 (5 bases). V shed 2 bases and J shed 6 bases, with 11 bases lying between them. The CDR3 length is 14 residues. The V gene's germline CDR1 is MNHEY and CDR2 SVGAGI.

DNA of the CDR3: TGTGCCACCAAAAGTAGAGAGACCCAGTACTTC. This encodes CATKSRETQYF. The chain joins TRBV12-3 or TRBV12-4 to TRBJ2-5; D not certain. This CDR3 region has 11 residues. Between the trimmed V and J ends, which lost 10 bases and 4 bases, there was a span of 10 bases.

The rearrangement links TRBV29-1 to TRBJ2-2; maybe TRBD2 (5 bases). The germline V gene encodes CDR1 SQVTM and CDR2 ANQGSEA. Between the trimmed V and J ends, which lost 3 bases and 0 bases, there was a span of 8 bases. The CDR3 length is 14 residues. The CDR3 loop is CSVDPGANTGELFF. CDR3 coding DNA: TGCAGCGTTGATCCCGGGGCGAACACCGGGGAGCTGTTTTTT.

The CDR3 nucleotides are TGTGCCAGCAGCTTGGTCGATCCCAAAAACATTCAGTACTTC. Protein: CASSLVDPKNIQYF. This chain links TRBV7-9 with TRBJ2-4, with D uncertain. Germline V gene data show CDR1 as SEHNR and CDR2 as FQNEAQ (reference sequence). The CDR3 loop spans 14 amino acids. Between the trimmed V and J ends, which lost 3 bases and 2 bases, there was a span of 8 bases.

This chain joins TRBV28 and TRBJ2-3; no definite D call. Trimming shortened V by 2 bases and J by 0 bases, and 15 bases separated the two germline ends. The length of the CDR3 is 17 residues. Germline V gives CDR1 MDHEN, CDR2 SYDVKM. The CDR3 here is CASSLTPSQSSTDTQYF. The CDR3 DNA is TGTGCCAGCAGTTTAACCCCCTCTCAGTCTAGCACAGATACGCAGTATTTT. Full variable domain (remainder filled in from reference TRBV28 and TRBJ2-3): DVKVTQSSRYLVKRTGEKVFLECVQDMDHENMFWYRQDPGLGLRLIYFSYDVKMKEKGDIPEGYSVSREKKERFSLILESASTNQTSMYLCASSLTPSQSSTDTQYFGPGTRLTVL.

This chain uses TRBV28 with TRBJ2-5; weak D call: TRBD2 (6 bases). This CDR3 is 13 amino acids long. The V end lost 8 bases, the J end lost 2 bases, and 12 bases lay between the germline ends. Germline V gene data show CDR1 as MDHEN and CDR2 as SYDVKM. The CDR3 here is CASDVGGQETQYF. CDR3 in DNA: TGTGCCAGCGACGTGGGGGGTCAAGAGACCCAGTACTTC.

This clonotype was recorded a few times. The chain is built from TRBV5-1 and TRBJ1-1; 7 bases are a match to TRBD1. Trimming took 4 bases from V and 3 from J; bases not matched to a gene: 9. CDR1 is SGHRS and CDR2 is YFSETQ in the germline V gene. The CDR3 loop spans 15 amino acids. DNA for the CDR3: TGCGCCAGCAGCCAGCGCACAGGGGACTACACTGAAGCTTTCTTT. It is translated as CASSQRTGDYTEAFF.

This chain connects TRBV4-3 to TRBJ2-6, with TRBD1 matching 8 bases. CDR1 LGHNA and CDR2 YSLEER come from the germline V gene. V was clipped by 1 base and J by 2 bases; unmatched bases: 4. The CDR3 spans 17 residues. CDR3 loop: CASSQGTGNTGANVLTF. CDR3 nucleotide sequence: TGCGCCAGCAGCCAAGGGACAGGGAATACTGGGGCCAACGTCCTGACTTTC.

The V and J genes are TRBV12-3 or TRBV12-4 and TRBJ1-1, with 9 bases aligning to TRBD1. There are 15 residues in the CDR3. The ends lost 6 bases at V and 11 bases at J; junction bases unmatched: 16. The CDR3 nucleotides read TGTGCCAGCAGCCTTTACCCTTACAGGGGGCGAGGGGCTTTCTTT. Protein sequence: CASSLYPYRGRGAFF.

The chain recombines TRBV11-2 with TRBJ1-1; possibly TRBD1 for D (6 bases). V was shortened by 7 bases and J by 2 bases, with 20 bases between the two germline ends. CDR1 SGHAT and CDR2 FQNNGV come from the germline V gene. This CDR3 contains 16 residues. The CDR3 DNA reads as TGTGCCAGCACAAAGGGCACAGGGAGGGTTAACACTGAAGCTTTCTTT. It codes for CASTKGTGRVNTEAFF.

The chain combines TRBV7-7 with TRBJ2-2, with D possibly TRBD2 on 5 matching bases. CDR3 length equals 14 residues. V lost 3 bases and J lost 3, with 8 bases in between. Germline V lookup: CDR1 SSHAT, CDR2 FNYEAQ (reference sequence). CDR3 nucleotides: TGTGCCAGCAGCTTCGGACTGTACACCGGGGAGCTGTTTTTT. It translates to CASSFGLYTGELFF. The full variable domain, completed using reference TRBV7-7 and TRBJ2-2, is GAGVSQSPRYKVTKRGQDVTLRCDPISSHATLYWYQQALGQGPEFLTYFNYEAQPDKSGLPSDRFSAERPEGSISTLTIQRTEQRDSAMYRCASSFGLYTGELFFGEGSRLTVL.

This clonotype has just a few counts. The chain links TRBV2 to TRBJ2-1; 15 nucleotides match TRBD2. The length of the CDR3 is 16 residues. The V gene end was trimmed by 6 bases and the J gene end by 7 bases; junction bases not matched to a gene: 7. Looked up from germline, CDR1 is SNHLY and CDR2 is FYNNEI. The CDR3 loop is CASRRTSGGASNEQFF. The CDR3 coding sequence is TGTGCCAGCAGGCGGACTAGCGGGGGGGCCTCTAATGAGCAGTTCTTC.

V usage is TRBV18 and J usage is TRBJ2-6; D perhaps matches TRBD1 (6 bases). V was trimmed by 3 bases and J by 4 bases, leaving 13 bases between them. The germline CDR1 and CDR2 sequences are KGHSH and LQKENI. The CDR3 spans 16 residues. CDR3 DNA: TGTGCCAGCTCACCCTCACAGGGTGTGGGGGCCAACGTCCTGACTTTC. This encodes CASSPSQGVGANVLTF.

This clonotype has only a few counts. This chain links TRBV11-2 with TRBJ2-2; possible D gene TRBD2, 5 bases. The germline V and J ends were trimmed by 1 base and 8 bases, with 14 bases remaining between them. Germline values: CDR1 SGHAT, CDR2 FQNNGV. CDR3 length: 15 residues. The CDR3 nucleotides are TGTGCCAGCAGCTTAGTCGAATCCCCGGGAGGGGAGCTGTTTTTT. It translates to CASSLVESPGGELFF.

This clonotype appeared a few times. This chain connects TRBV5-1 to TRBJ1-2; D is ambiguous. Germline values: CDR1 SGHRS, CDR2 YFSETQ. The CDR3 has 15 residues. The V end was cut by 4 bases, the J end by 6 bases, with 19 bases between. CDR3 sequence: CASSSMERALNGYTF. Written as DNA, the CDR3 is TGCGCCAGCAGCAGCATGGAGAGGGCCCTAAATGGCTACACCTTC.

This chain joins TRBV29-1 and TRBJ1-1, with a weak D call TRBD1 (5 bases). Germline V gives CDR1 SQVTM, CDR2 ANQGSEA. The V and J ends lost 6 bases and 0 bases respectively, with 8 bases between them. There are 12 residues in the CDR3. The CDR3 protein is CSVIQVNTEAFF. The CDR3 coding sequence is TGCAGCGTCATACAGGTGAACACTGAAGCTTTCTTT.

The V and J genes are TRBV5-5 and TRBJ2-1, with D perhaps TRBD2 (6 bases). The V and J ends lost 6 bases and 7 bases respectively, with 20 bases between them. Germline V gene data show CDR1 as SGHKS and CDR2 as YYEKEE (reference sequence). There are 15 residues in the CDR3. The CDR3 loop reads CASTVVEGWSNEQFF. The CDR3 DNA is TGTGCCAGCACCGTGGTGGAGGGATGGTCGAATGAGCAGTTCTTC.

This clonotype appeared once. The rearrangement joins TRBV7-3 to TRBJ2-7; possibly TRBD1 for D (6 bases). The V gene's germline CDR1 is SGHTA and CDR2 FQGTGA. Trimming shortened V by 5 bases and J by 7 bases, and 15 bases separated the two germline ends. This CDR3 region has 13 residues. The CDR3 nucleotides are TGTGCCAGCAGCCCCACGGACAGAGGGGAGCAGTACTTC. As protein: CASSPTDRGEQYF.